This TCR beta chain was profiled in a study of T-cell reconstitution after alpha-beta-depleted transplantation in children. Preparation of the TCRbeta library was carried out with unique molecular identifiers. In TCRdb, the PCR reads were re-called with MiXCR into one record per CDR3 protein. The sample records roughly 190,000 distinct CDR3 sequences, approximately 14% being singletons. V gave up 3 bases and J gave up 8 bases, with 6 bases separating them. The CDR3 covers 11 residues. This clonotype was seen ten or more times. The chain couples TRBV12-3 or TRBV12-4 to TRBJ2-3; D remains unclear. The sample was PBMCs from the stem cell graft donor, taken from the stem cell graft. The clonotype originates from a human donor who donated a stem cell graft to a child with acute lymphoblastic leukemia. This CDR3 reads CASSFLGTQYF. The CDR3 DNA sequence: TGTGCCAGCAGTTTTTTGGGTACGCAGTATTTT.